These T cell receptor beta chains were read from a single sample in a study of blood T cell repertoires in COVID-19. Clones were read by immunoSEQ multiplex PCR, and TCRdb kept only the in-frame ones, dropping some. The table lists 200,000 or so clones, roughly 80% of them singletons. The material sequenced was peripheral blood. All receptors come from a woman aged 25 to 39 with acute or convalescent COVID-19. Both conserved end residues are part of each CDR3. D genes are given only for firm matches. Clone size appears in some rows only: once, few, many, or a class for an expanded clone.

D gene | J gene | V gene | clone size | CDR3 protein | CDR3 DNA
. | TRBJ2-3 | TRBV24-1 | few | CATSPAGTDTQYF | TGTGCCACCAGTCCCGCAGGCACAGATACGCAGTATTTT
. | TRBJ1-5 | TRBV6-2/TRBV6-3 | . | CASSYARINQPQHF | TGTGCCAGCAGTTACGCTAGAATCAATCAGCCCCAGCATTTT
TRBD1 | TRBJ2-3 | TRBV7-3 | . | CASSSTGAGTDTQYF | TGTGCCAGCAGCTCGACAGGGGCGGGCACAGATACGCAGTATTTT
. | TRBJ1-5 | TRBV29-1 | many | CSVEGQGIKPQHF | TGCAGCGTTGAAGGTCAGGGTATCAAGCCCCAGCATTTT
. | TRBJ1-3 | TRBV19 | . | CASGTASGNTIYF | TGTGCCAGTGGAACAGCATCTGGAAACACCATATATTTT
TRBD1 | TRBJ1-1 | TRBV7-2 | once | CASSFRTGGNTEAFF | TGTGCCAGCAGCTTCCGGACAGGGGGGAACACTGAAGCTTTCTTT
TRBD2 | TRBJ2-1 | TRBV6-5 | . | CATSGLAGVNDEQFF | TGTGCCACTTCGGGACTAGCGGGAGTTAACGATGAGCAGTTCTTC
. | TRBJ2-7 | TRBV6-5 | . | CASSREGARFREQYF | TGTGCCAGCAGCCGGGAGGGGGCTCGGTTTCGCGAGCAGTACTTC
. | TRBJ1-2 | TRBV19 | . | CASSISAESLGYTF | TGTGCCAGTAGTATCTCCGCCGAGTCACTTGGCTACACCTTC
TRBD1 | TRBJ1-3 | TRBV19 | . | CASSRDSPNSGNTIYF | TGTGCCAGTAGTAGGGACAGTCCAAACTCTGGAAACACCATATATTTT
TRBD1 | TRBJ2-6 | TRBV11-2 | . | CAIRTGAPSGANVLTF | TGTGCCATACGGACAGGGGCCCCCTCTGGGGCCAACGTCCTGACTTTC
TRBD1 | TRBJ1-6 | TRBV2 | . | CASSVGRGNSPLHF | TGTGCCAGCAGTGTTGGCAGGGGGAATTCACCCCTCCACTTT
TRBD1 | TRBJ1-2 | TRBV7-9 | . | CASSCGDRLLCGYTF | TGTGCCAGCAGCTGCGGGGACAGATTGCTCTGTGGCTACACCTTC
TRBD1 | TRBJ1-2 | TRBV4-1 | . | CASSQEGTEDGYTF | TGCGCCAGCAGCCAAGAAGGGACAGAGGATGGCTACACCTTC
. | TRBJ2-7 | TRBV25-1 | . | CASSDPRQNTYEQYF | TGTGCCAGCAGTGACCCTCGACAGAATACCTACGAGCAGTACTTC
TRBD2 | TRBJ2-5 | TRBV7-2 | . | CASSRPRGLETQYF | TGTGCCAGCAGCCGTCCGCGGGGGTTAGAGACCCAGTACTTC
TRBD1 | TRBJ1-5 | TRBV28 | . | CASSFLDRENQPQHF | TGTGCCAGCAGTTTCCTGGACAGGGAAAATCAGCCCCAGCATTTT
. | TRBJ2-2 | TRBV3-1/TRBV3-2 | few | CASSQFRRANFNTGELFF | TGTGCCAGCAGCCAATTCCGGAGGGCCAATTTTAATACCGGGGAGCTGTTTTTT
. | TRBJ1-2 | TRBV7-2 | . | CASSSGYGYTF | TGTGCCAGCAGCTCCGGCTATGGCTACACCTTC
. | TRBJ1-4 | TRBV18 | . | CASSPTSTAEFHEKLFF | TGTGCCAGCTCACCGACCTCGACAGCCGAGTTTCATGAAAAACTGTTTTTT
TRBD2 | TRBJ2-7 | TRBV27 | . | CASSRPGGSYEQYF | TGTGCCAGCAGCCGTCCGGGGGGGTCCTACGAGCAGTACTTC
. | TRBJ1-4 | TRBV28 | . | CASSLGGTVQEKLFF | TGTGCCAGCAGTTTAGGAGGGACGGTTCAGGAAAAACTGTTTTTT
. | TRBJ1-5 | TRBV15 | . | CATSRDEGDGRPQHF | TGTGCCACCAGCAGAGATGAGGGCGATGGCAGGCCCCAGCATTTT
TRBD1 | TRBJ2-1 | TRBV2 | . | CASSHGQVSYNEQFF | TGTGCCAGCAGTCACGGACAGGTCTCCTACAATGAGCAGTTCTTC
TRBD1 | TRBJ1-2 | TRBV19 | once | CASTSRTGDGYTF | TGTGCCAGTACGAGTAGGACAGGGGATGGCTACACCTTC
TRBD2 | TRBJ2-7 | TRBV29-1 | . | CSVDVSGISEQYF | TGCAGCGTTGATGTTAGCGGGATATCCGAGCAGTACTTC
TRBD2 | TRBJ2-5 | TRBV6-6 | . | CASRRLAGGEETQYF | TGTGCCAGCAGAAGACTAGCGGGGGGAGAAGAGACCCAGTACTTC
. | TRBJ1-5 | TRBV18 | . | CASGRQVNQPQHF | TGTGCCAGCGGCCGACAGGTTAATCAGCCCCAGCATTTT
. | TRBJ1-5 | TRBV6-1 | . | CASSDFRGSGQPQHF | TGTGCCAGCAGTGATTTTCGGGGGTCGGGGCAGCCCCAGCATTTT
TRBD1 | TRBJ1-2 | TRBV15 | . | CATSRNLGQGHGYTF | TGTGCCACCAGCAGAAATTTGGGACAGGGGCATGGCTACACCTTC
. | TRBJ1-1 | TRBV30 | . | CASVGGSTEAFF | TGTGCCTCCGTGGGGGGTAGCACTGAAGCTTTCTTT
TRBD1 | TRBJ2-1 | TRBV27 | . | CASSLGGTGTNEQFF | TGTGCCAGCAGTTTAGGGGGGACAGGCACCAATGAGCAGTTCTTC
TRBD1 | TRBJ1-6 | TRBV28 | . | CASSLPGTGNSPLHF | TGTGCCAGCAGTTTACCTGGGACAGGGAATTCACCCCTCCACTTT
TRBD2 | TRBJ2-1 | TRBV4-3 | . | CASSPWPSGGAFEQFF | TGCGCCAGCAGCCCCTGGCCTAGCGGGGGGGCATTTGAGCAGTTCTTC
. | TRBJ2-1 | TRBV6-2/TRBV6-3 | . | CASSYSSPSHNEQFF | TGTGCCAGCAGTTACTCGAGTCCCTCACACAATGAGCAGTTCTTC
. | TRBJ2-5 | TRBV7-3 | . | CASGRGAQETQYF | TGTGCCAGCGGCCGGGGGGCCCAAGAGACCCAGTACTTC
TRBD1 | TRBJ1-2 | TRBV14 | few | CASSPSRGQVSRNYGYTF | TGTGCCAGCAGCCCTTCTAGGGGACAGGTCTCAAGGAACTATGGCTACACCTTC
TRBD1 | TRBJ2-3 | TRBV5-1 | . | CASSHDRGRADTQYF | TGCGCCAGCAGCCACGACAGGGGGCGGGCAGATACGCAGTATTTT
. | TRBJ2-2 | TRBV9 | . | CASSVALGELFF | TGTGCCAGCAGCGTAGCCCTCGGGGAGCTGTTTTTT
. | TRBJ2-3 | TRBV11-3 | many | CASSEQGTDTQYF | TGTGCCAGCAGCGAACAGGGTACAGATACGCAGTATTTT
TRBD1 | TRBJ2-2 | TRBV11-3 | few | CASSLGGTGASTGELFF | TGTGCCAGCAGCTTAGGAGGGACAGGGGCCAGCACCGGGGAGCTGTTTTTT